The present TCR beta chain was sequenced within a study of blood T cell repertoires in COVID-19 (dated by TCRdb to 2020 to 2022). Regarding the study in general: The collaborator samples originated in the United States, Italy and Spain and spanned the acute and convalescent phases of COVID-19. The prospective study material was composed of cDNA or gDNA derived from T cells, B-cell-depleted T cells, or PBMCs. Where available, HLA class I and class II types were taken from metadata supplied by the sample provider and were not determined by assay-based typing. The sample metadata nearly always contained a de-identified subject ID, COVID-19 status, age in years and sex. Samples were obtained from the ongoing ImmuneRACE study (first 160 participants) and from 1,254 subjects provided by 6 global collaborators. Deeply sampled blood TCRbeta repertoires from subjects exposed to, actively infected with, or recovered from COVID-19 were included in the dataset. The repertoires were released in a freely available public database intended as a resource for research on the immune response to SARS-CoV-2.

TCRbeta CDR3 regions were amplified from genomic DNA by means of the immunoSEQ Assay, a bias-controlled multiplex PCR. Concerning the study's data processing: Nucleated cell counts per sample were estimated from amplification of reference gene primers within the assay. Sequence reads were collapsed and filtered to measure the absolute abundance of every unique TCRbeta CDR3 rearrangement. Productive Simpson clonality was computed per sample as the square root of Simpson's diversity index over productive rearrangements. TCRdb stores this immuneACCESS table with in-frame sequences only. Part of the clones is absent; in the studies checked, under half of the shortfall reflects unresolved V genes, and no reason is known for the rest. V and J calls and clone size come straight from that table; D and trimming were deduced from the DNA. The sample data list more than 200,000 clones, and around nine tenths of these were observed just once. Less than 0.75% of the sample is taken by the ten largest.

The research as a whole found: How much clinical and demographic metadata was included differed by source and by participant, and the metadata was provided uncurated.

The table lists this clone with a count of one. Its binding antigen is unknown. One base away there is no much larger clone; base qualities are not given. The CDR3 measures 13 amino acids from cysteine to phenylalanine. The only DNA kept is the CDR3, 39 bases in frame from the first base. V is clipped by 3 bases and J by 9 bases, and the sequence between their germline boundaries is 18 bases long. CDR1 and CDR2 are read off the germline V gene (reference sequence) as DFQATT and SNEGSKA. The collaborating institutions used their own protocols to collect whole blood in K2EDTA tubes. For TCRbeta analysis, collaborators shipped samples in one of three forms: frozen whole blood, isolated PBMCs, or DNA extracted from either of those sample types.

The sequence was obtained from a man aged 40-50 years with acute or convalescent COVID-19. Input material: peripheral blood. The sequence joins TRBV20-1 to TRBJ2-7; possibly the D gene is TRBD2, per 5 matching bases. The DNA reads as follows: TGCAGTGCTAGTCCTAGTTGGGAGTTGGGGCAGTACTTC. This is translated as CSASPSWELGQYF.